This T cell receptor (beta chain) was found in a study of cytomegalovirus exposure and HLA in healthy donors. This clone was counted a single time. V was pared by 0 bases and J by 6 bases, with 6 bases of the junction left unmatched. CDR3 size: 15 residues. The germline CDR1 and CDR2 sequences are MNHEY and SVGAGI. It was with 60 Vbeta and 13 Jbeta primers that the PCR ran. Produced via immunoSEQ multiplex PCR; TCRdb's table is partial and in-frame only. The sample lists 75,000 to 100,000 clones; over 75% were seen once. This sequence joins TRBV6-5 and TRBJ2-7; 9 bases fit TRBD1. The sequence came from a man under 40 in good health and CMV-seronegative. The specimen sequenced was PBMCs. The CDR3 nucleotides are TGTGCCAGCAGTTACTCGGGGACAGGGAGCACCGAGCAGTACTTC. Its translation: CASSYSGTGSTEQYF.